These 5 T cell receptor beta chains came from one sample sequenced in a study of cytomegalovirus exposure and HLA in healthy donors. 60 Vbeta and 13 Jbeta primers were used in PCR. TCRdb's table, derived via immunoSEQ multiplex PCR, lists solely in-frame clones and lacks some. The data show 150,000 or so clones, roughly 79% seen once. Sequencing input: PBMCs. These receptors were taken from a woman between 18 and 29 years old in good health and CMV-seropositive.

CDR3 DNA: TGCGCCAGCAGCTTGTTAGGACAGGGAAACGCCATCTCTGGAAACACCATATATTTT. Translation gives CASSLLGQGNAISGNTIYF. The chain uses TRBV5-1 and TRBJ1-3, with 8 nucleotides matching TRBD1. The CDR3 is made up of 19 amino acids. Germline V gives CDR1 SGHRS, CDR2 YFSETQ. J was trimmed by 0 bases and V by 1 base; bases with no gene match: 12.

The chain is built from TRBV2 and TRBJ1-2; 8 positions match TRBD1. Looked up from germline, CDR1 is SNHLY and CDR2 is FYNNEI. The junction had 3 bases not matched to a gene; V was cut back by 4 bases and J by 2 bases. This CDR3 region has 14 residues. This chain's CDR3 is CASSVRGPNYGYTF. The CDR3, as DNA: TGTGCCAGCAGTGTCAGGGGGCCCAACTATGGCTACACCTTC.

This clone showed up just once. The J gene is TRBJ1-1, the V gene TRBV5-6, with TRBD1 identical over 7 bases. The CDR3 has 14 residues. In germline, CDR1 is SGHDT, CDR2 YYEEEE. The junction had 3 bases not matched to a gene; V was cut back by 3 bases and J by 1 base. This CDR3 is CASSWGQSNTEAFF. Here the CDR3 DNA reads TGTGCCAGCAGCTGGGGACAGTCGAACACTGAAGCTTTCTTT.

The genes are TRBV29-1 and TRBJ2-3; TRBD2 aligns across 9 bases. CDR1 and CDR2 (germline): SQVTM, ANQGSEA. Germline trimming cut 2 bases from V and 1 base from J; bases unmatched to any gene: 7. The CDR3 length is 16 residues. Here the CDR3 reads CSVEFFASGGTDTQYF. The CDR3 DNA follows: TGCAGCGTTGAATTTTTCGCTAGCGGGGGCACAGATACGCAGTATTTT.

The chain joins TRBV9 to TRBJ2-3, with no clear D. Germline lookup yields CDR1 SGDLS and CDR2 YYNGEE. The CDR3 is made up of 12 amino acids. V was clipped by 3 bases and J by 2 bases, with 4 bases between them. The CDR3 coding sequence is TGTGCCAGCAGCGACAACACAGATACGCAGTATTTT. Translation gives CASSDNTDTQYF.